The next 31 T cell receptor beta chains were all read from a single sample in a study of cytomegalovirus exposure and HLA in healthy donors. PCR involved 60 Vbeta and 13 Jbeta primers. The method was immunoSEQ multiplex PCR; TCRdb's version includes in-frame clones alone and lacks a portion of them. The data show nearly 95,000 clones, approximately 7.1% seen once. The material sequenced was PBMCs. The source of these receptors is a man aged 50 or older in good health and CMV-seronegative.

A few counts support this clone. CDR3 nucleotides: TGTGCCAGCAGCGCCTATAGCGGGGGGGCCAACACCGGGGAGCTGTTTTTT. Translation gives CASSAYSGGANTGELFF. This chain joins TRBV9 and TRBJ2-2; 11 bases agree with TRBD2. From germline, CDR1 is SGDLS and CDR2 YYNGEE. Trimming at V came to 3 bases and at J to 2 bases, leaving 6 bases not matched to a gene. The CDR3 sequence is 17 residues long.

This clone was picked up a small number of times. The V gene is TRBV2, the J gene TRBJ1-4, with 11 bases that match TRBD1. J lost 0 bases, V lost 8 bases, and 11 bases had no gene match. In germline, CDR1 is SNHLY, CDR2 FYNNEI. This CDR3 contains 18 residues. The CDR3 DNA reads TGTGCCAGCTCGTACGGACAGGGGGCGGGAGCAACTAATGAAAAACTGTTTTTT. The encoded protein is CASSYGQGAGATNEKLFF. Full variable domain (missing parts from reference TRBV2 and TRBJ1-4): EPEVTQTPSHQVTQMGQEVILRCVPISNHLYFYWYRQILGQKVEFLVSFYNNEISEKSEIFDDQFSVERPDGSNFTLKIRSTKLEDSAMYFCASSYGQGAGATNEKLFFGSGTQLSVL.

The V call is TRBV5-5, the J call TRBJ1-6; D is unresolved. V was shortened by 4 bases and J by 6 bases, with 14 bases between the two germline ends. Per germline, CDR1 SGHKS and CDR2 YYEKEE (reference sequence). The CDR3 length is 15 residues. The CDR3 DNA reads as TGTGCCAGCAGCGGATATGACATCGGTAATTCACCCCTCCACTTT. Protein: CASSGYDIGNSPLHF.

This clone has more than one count but fewer than ten. The J gene is TRBJ1-5, the V gene TRBV19; D may be TRBD1 (5 bases). CDR1 is LNHDA, CDR2 SQIVND, per germline (reference sequence). V was trimmed by 1 base and J by 1 base, leaving 11 bases between them. This CDR3 has 16 amino acids. For the CDR3, the DNA is TGTGCCAGTAGTATAGGATCCCACAGGAGCAATCAGCCCCAGCATTTT. It codes for CASSIGSHRSNQPQHF.

The chain uses TRBV4-3 and TRBJ1-1; 8 bases are shared with TRBD1. This CDR3 comprises 17 residues. J gave up 0 bases and V 5 bases, and 11 bases lay outside the gene matches. Germline V gene lookup returns CDR1 LGHNA and CDR2 YSLEER. CDR3 amino acids: CASSFRTGHLMNTEAFF. Written as DNA, the CDR3 is TGCGCCAGCAGCTTTAGGACAGGGCACCTTATGAACACTGAAGCTTTCTTT.

Only a few counts were recorded for this clone. V and J are TRBV5-1 and TRBJ2-3; D perhaps matches TRBD2 (6 bases). Germline CDR1 and CDR2: SGHRS and YFSETQ. This CDR3 has 13 residues. The V end was cut by 3 bases, the J end by 9 bases, with 14 bases between. CDR3 nucleotides: TGCGCCAGCAGCTCGGCGGACTACTCCACGCAGTATTTT. It translates to CASSSADYSTQYF. Full variable domain (outside the CDR3, taken from reference TRBV5-1 and TRBJ2-3): KAGVTQTPRYLIKTRGQQVTLSCSPISGHRSVSWYQQTPGQGLQFLFEYFSETQRNKGNFPGRFSGRQFSNSRSEMNVSTLELGDSALYLCASSSADYSTQYFGPGTRLTVL.

Only a few counts were recorded for this clone. This chain joins TRBV7-9 and TRBJ2-1; perhaps TRBD2 as D (6 bases). The CDR3 is made up of 14 amino acids. V was shortened by 5 bases and J by 6 bases, with 14 bases between the two germline ends. Germline V gives CDR1 SEHNR, CDR2 FQNEAQ (reference sequence). This CDR3 reads CASSPRLVFNEQFF. CDR3 DNA: TGTGCCAGCAGCCCTCGACTAGTTTTCAATGAGCAGTTCTTC. The full variable domain, completed using reference TRBV7-9 and TRBJ2-1, is DTGVSQNPRHKITKRGQNVTFRCDPISEHNRLYWYRQTLGQGPEFLTYFQNEAQLEKSRLLSDRFSAERPKGSFSTLEIQRTEQGDSAMYLCASSPRLVFNEQFFGPGTRLTVL.

V is TRBV11-3 and J is TRBJ2-1, with 13 bases fitting TRBD2. Germline CDR1 SGHNT, CDR2 YENEEA. The V gene end was trimmed by 2 bases and the J gene end by 6 bases; junction bases not matched to a gene: 1. The CDR3 has 15 amino acids. CDR3 bases: TGTGCCAGCAGCTTACGGACTAGCGGGAGCAATGAGCAGTTCTTC. Its protein product is CASSLRTSGSNEQFF.

The rearrangement uses TRBV7-9 and TRBJ2-2, with D tentatively TRBD2 (5 bases). The CDR3 is 16 amino acids. V was shortened by 4 bases and J by 7 bases, with 19 bases between the two germline ends. The V gene's germline CDR1 is SEHNR and CDR2 FQNEAQ (reference sequence). CDR3 in DNA: TGTGCCAGCAGCTCTAGCCGAGACGCCCACAACGGGGAGCTGTTTTTT. Translated, it gives CASSSSRDAHNGELFF.

The V gene is TRBV18, the J gene TRBJ1-2; 11 bases line up with TRBD1. The CDR3 extends over 16 amino acids. V was pared by 2 bases and J by 4 bases, with 6 bases of the junction left unmatched. Germline values: CDR1 KGHSH, CDR2 LQKENI. The CDR3 region has the DNA TGTGCCAGCTCACCAGCAGGACAGGGGGCACTCTATGGCTACACCTTC. As protein: CASSPAGQGALYGYTF.

CDR3 residues: CASSSDTVGPQHF. The CDR3 bases are TGTGCCAGCAGCTCCGACACGGTGGGGCCCCAGCATTTT. The chain employs TRBV5-4 and TRBJ1-5; no firm D call. This CDR3 is built from 13 residues. In germline, CDR1 is SGHNT, CDR2 YYREEE (reference sequence). V was pared by 3 bases and J by 9 bases, with 13 bases between.

The V gene is TRBV5-1, the J gene TRBJ2-2; the match to TRBD2 covers 15 bases. Germline-derived CDR1 and CDR2 are SGHRS and YFSETQ. After removal of 3 bases from V and 3 bases from J, the junction contained 6 bases not matched to a gene. This CDR3 comprises 18 residues. CDR3 amino acids: CASSSGLAGGVHTGELFF. CDR3 DNA sequence: TGCGCCAGCAGCTCTGGACTAGCGGGGGGGGTCCACACCGGGGAGCTGTTTTTT.

This clone was seen a handful of times. The CDR3 protein is CASSPYSGSGANTGELFF. The DNA of the CDR3 is TGTGCCAGCAGTCCCTATAGCGGGAGCGGGGCGAACACCGGGGAGCTGTTTTTT. The chain carries TRBV27 and TRBJ2-2, with 9 bases aligning to TRBD2. This CDR3 comprises 18 residues. Germline values: CDR1 MNHEY, CDR2 SMNVEV (reference sequence). Trimming at V came to 5 bases and at J to 0 bases, leaving 10 bases not matched to a gene.

This chain connects TRBV5-1 to TRBJ1-2, with TRBD1 matching 8 bases. Germline CDR1 SGHRS, CDR2 YFSETQ. J was trimmed by 8 bases and V by 4 bases; bases with no gene match: 13. This CDR3 has 15 residues. The CDR3 protein is CASSPGDRGGWGYTF. CDR3 coding DNA: TGCGCCAGCAGCCCCGGCGACAGGGGCGGGTGGGGCTACACCTTC.

This clone showed up just a few times. The genes are TRBV6-1 and TRBJ2-6; 8 positions agree with TRBD1. J gave up 1 base and V 0 bases, and 5 bases lay outside the gene matches. Germline V gene lookup returns CDR1 MNHNS and CDR2 SASEGT. CDR3 length equals 18 residues. The CDR3 DNA follows: TGTGCCAGCAGTGAAGCCATCTACAGGGGGTCTGGGGCCAACGTCCTGACTTTC. This encodes CASSEAIYRGSGANVLTF.

This clone was seen a few times. This rearrangement joins TRBV7-8 to TRBJ2-7, with no clear D. The ends were cut back, 1 base at V and 3 bases at J, with 13 bases in the middle. Looked up from germline, CDR1 is SGHVS and CDR2 is FQNEAQ. This CDR3 region has 15 residues. The CDR3 region is CASSLDSLQHYEQYF. In DNA, the CDR3 is TGTGCCAGCAGCTTAGACAGCCTCCAACACTACGAGCAGTACTTC.

The table lists this clone with a few counts. The V and J genes are TRBV5-8 and TRBJ1-4, with D unresolved. Trimming removed 4 bases at V and 8 bases at J, with 12 bases between. Germline V gene data show CDR1 as SGHTS and CDR2 as YDEGEE. This CDR3 has 13 amino acids. The CDR3 spells CASSSDQREKLFF. The CDR3 DNA sequence: TGTGCCAGCAGCAGCGACCAGAGGGAAAAACTGTTTTTT.

The chain links TRBV28 to TRBJ1-2, with a possible D match to TRBD1 (6 bases). The CDR3 sequence is 14 residues long. Germline CDR1 reads MDHEN; CDR2 reads SYDVKM. Trimming removed 2 bases from V and 5 bases from J, with 12 bases in between. The CDR3 coding sequence is TGTGCCAGCAGTTTAAGGGAGGGGGATTATGGCTACACCTTC. Protein product: CASSLREGDYGYTF.

V and J are TRBV30 and TRBJ2-3, with a tentative D call TRBD1 (5 bases). The germline V and J ends were trimmed by 1 base and 2 bases, with 13 bases remaining between them. This CDR3 comprises 15 residues. Germline-derived CDR1 and CDR2 are GTSNPN and SVGIG (reference sequence). Here the CDR3 DNA reads TGTGCCTGGAGTGCGGACACCTCCTACACAGATACGCAGTATTTT. It encodes CAWSADTSYTDTQYF.

This chain links TRBV19 with TRBJ2-7, with D possibly being TRBD2 (6 bases). The CDR3 contains 13 residues. V was pared by 9 bases and J by 3 bases, with 15 bases between. Per germline, CDR1 LNHDA and CDR2 SQIVND (reference sequence). DNA for the CDR3: TGTGCCAGCGCGGGGCCGGGATACTACGAGCAGTACTTC. Translated: CASAGPGYYEQYF.

This chain connects TRBV28 to TRBJ1-1; D is uncertain. Germline V gives CDR1 MDHEN, CDR2 SYDVKM. V was trimmed by 5 bases and J by 7 bases, leaving 11 bases between them. The CDR3 extends over 12 amino acids. CDR3 in amino acids: CASSIRLGEAFF. The CDR3, as DNA: TGTGCCAGCAGTATACGACTGGGTGAAGCTTTCTTT.

This clone occurred a few times. V is TRBV30 and J is TRBJ2-3, with a possible D match to TRBD1 (6 bases). The CDR3 runs to 15 residues. V lost 7 bases and J lost 4, with 21 bases in between. Germline V gene lookup returns CDR1 GTSNPN and CDR2 SVGIG (reference sequence). The CDR3 DNA reads TGTGCCTTTGGAGTGTGGCAGGGGTTGGCAGATACGCAGTATTTT. Its translation: CAFGVWQGLADTQYF.

This clone has just a few counts. V is TRBV4-3 and J is TRBJ2-4; D uncertain. V lost 1 base to trimming and J lost 0 bases, with 7 bases between them. The CDR3 is 15 residues long. The germline gives CDR1 LGHNA, CDR2 YSLEER. The CDR3, as DNA: TGCGCCAGCAGCCAAGGGCCGGGAGCCAAAAACATTCAGTACTTC. It specifies CASSQGPGAKNIQYF.

This clone turned up a few times. The chain joins TRBV5-8 to TRBJ1-6; 9 positions match TRBD1. From germline, CDR1 is SGHTS and CDR2 YDEGEE. This CDR3 has 13 amino acids. Trimming removed 4 bases from V and 8 bases from J; junction bases left unmatched: 1. The CDR3 region is CASSGDRDSPLHF. The CDR3 DNA is TGTGCCAGCAGCGGGGACAGGGATTCACCCCTCCACTTT.

This clone was observed a handful of times. The chain uses TRBV25-1 and TRBJ1-4; the match to TRBD1 covers 9 bases. With 1 base clipped from V and 7 bases from J, the junction kept 4 bases outside the gene matches. This CDR3 contains 15 residues. Per the germline V gene, CDR1 is MGHDK and CDR2 is SYGVNS. CDR3 nucleotides: TGTGCCAGCAGTGAATCGGGGACAGGGAGTGAAAAACTGTTTTTT. Translation: CASSESGTGSEKLFF.

This clone was seen a handful of times. The rearrangement joins TRBV27 to TRBJ2-3, with D perhaps TRBD2 (5 bases). Trimming took 3 bases from V and 2 from J, leaving 15 bases between them. In germline, CDR1 is MNHEY, CDR2 SMNVEV (reference sequence). This CDR3 is 16 amino acids long. As DNA, the CDR3 is TGTGCCAGCAGTTTTATCAGTTTCGGGGTCACAGATACGCAGTATTTT. This sequence encodes CASSFISFGVTDTQYF.

V and J are TRBV9 and TRBJ1-2; TRBD1 matches at 10 bases. Germline CDR1 and CDR2: SGDLS and YYNGEE. The CDR3 covers 17 residues. J gave up 3 bases and V 3 bases, and 11 bases lay outside the gene matches. DNA for the CDR3: TGTGCCAGCAGCGCGACAGGGGGCAAATACGGGGACTATGGCTACACCTTC. It translates to CASSATGGKYGDYGYTF.

This clone was counted only a few times. The genes are TRBV28 and TRBJ2-6; D perhaps matches TRBD2 (5 bases). The germline V and J ends were trimmed by 2 bases and 3 bases, with 8 bases remaining between them. The CDR3 spans 15 residues. CDR1 is MDHEN, CDR2 SYDVKM, per germline. The CDR3, as DNA: TGTGCCAGCAGTTTAGAGGGAGTTGGGGCCAACGTCCTGACTTTC. Protein sequence: CASSLEGVGANVLTF.

This clone was detected only a few times. The J gene is TRBJ1-2, the V gene TRBV5-8; D gene ambiguous. Trimming stripped 2 bases from V and 5 bases from J, with 16 bases between. The CDR3 spans 15 residues. Germline CDR1 reads SGHTS; CDR2 reads YDEGEE. For the CDR3, the DNA is TGTGCCAGCAGCTTAACCGGACTGGATTGGTATGGCTACACCTTC. It specifies CASSLTGLDWYGYTF.

This chain joins TRBV5-1 and TRBJ2-7; 13 bases line up with TRBD2. The CDR3 spans 16 residues. The germline V gene encodes CDR1 SGHRS and CDR2 YFSETQ. Trimming cost V 0 bases and J 3 bases; bases outside gene matches: 3. The CDR3 protein is CASSLGTSGSIYEQYF. Written as DNA, the CDR3 is TGCGCCAGCAGCTTGGGGACTAGCGGGAGTATCTACGAGCAGTACTTC.

This clone was seen a handful of times. The genes are TRBV27 and TRBJ2-2, with 13 bases lining up with TRBD2. Germline V CDR1 and CDR2: MNHEY, SMNVEV (reference sequence). V lost 5 bases to trimming and J lost 0 bases; unmatched junction nucleotides: 6. This CDR3 is 18 amino acids long. DNA for the CDR3: TGTGCCAGCAGTACAGGACTAGCGGGGGACCCGAACACCGGGGAGCTGTTTTTT. It encodes CASSTGLAGDPNTGELFF.